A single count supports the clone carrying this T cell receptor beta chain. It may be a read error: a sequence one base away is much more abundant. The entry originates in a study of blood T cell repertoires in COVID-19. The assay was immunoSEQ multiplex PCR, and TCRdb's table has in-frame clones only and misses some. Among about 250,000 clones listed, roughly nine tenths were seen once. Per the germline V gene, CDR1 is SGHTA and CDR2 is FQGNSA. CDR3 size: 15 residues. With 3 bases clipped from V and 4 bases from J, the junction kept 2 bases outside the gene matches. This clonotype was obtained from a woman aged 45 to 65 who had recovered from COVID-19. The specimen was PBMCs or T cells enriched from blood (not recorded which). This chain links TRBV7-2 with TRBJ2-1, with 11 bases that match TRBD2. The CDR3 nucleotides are TGTGCCAGCAGCTTTACTAGCGGGAGTTACAATGAGCAGTTCTTC. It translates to CASSFTSGSYNEQFF. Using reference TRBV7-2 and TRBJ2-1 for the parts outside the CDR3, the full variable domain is GAGVSQSPSNKVTEKGKDVELRCDPISGHTALYWYRQSLGQGLEFLIYFQGNSAPDKSGLPSDRFSAERTGGSVSTLTIQRTQQEDSAVYLCASSFTSGSYNEQFFGPGTRLTVL.